Below are 16 T cell receptor beta chains sequenced from a single sample in a study of cytomegalovirus exposure and HLA in healthy donors. The study ran its PCR with 60 Vbeta and 13 Jbeta primers. TCRdb's copy holds only in-frame clones and misses some; the assay was immunoSEQ multiplex PCR. The sample includes 150,000 to 200,000 clones, approximately 80% seen only once; the top ten take 3% to 4%. The material sequenced was PBMCs. These receptors originate from a male donor in good health and CMV-seronegative.

This clone turned up a few times. The chain is built from TRBV6-6 and TRBJ2-5; 8 nucleotides agree with TRBD1. CDR1 is MNHNY and CDR2 is SVGAGI in the germline V gene (reference sequence). V shed 6 bases and J 1 base; nucleotides not matched to a gene: 4. The length of the CDR3 is 14 residues. CDR3 sequence (DNA): TGTGCCAGCAGAAGGACAGGGCGCCAAGAGACCCAGTACTTC. Translation: CASRRTGRQETQYF.

A remark on this clone: A read error may produce the germline difference seen at one junction end. The rearrangement uses TRBV6-1 and TRBJ1-2, with D tentatively TRBD1 (5 bases). Germline V gene sequence: CDR1 MNHNS, CDR2 SASEGT. The CDR3 covers 15 residues. CDR3 protein: CASREGHGGSYGYTF. The CDR3, as DNA: TGTGCCAGCAGGGAAGGCCACGGGGGGAGCTATGGCTACACCTTC.

This clone was counted a single time. The V call is TRBV7-7, the J call TRBJ2-5; 8 bases are shared with TRBD1. Germline CDR1 SSHAT, CDR2 FNYEAQ (reference sequence). V gave up 1 base and J gave up 5 bases; unmatched junction bases: 9. CDR3 length: 16 residues. DNA of the CDR3: TGTGCCAGCAGCTTAGGACCGGGACAGGACTCGGAGACCCAGTACTTC. Protein sequence: CASSLGPGQDSETQYF.

The chain is built from TRBV29-1 and TRBJ1-2, with D uncertain. Germline V lookup: CDR1 SQVTM, CDR2 ANQGSEA. The CDR3 contains 14 residues. V was clipped by 3 bases and J by 2 bases, with 13 bases between them. CDR3 amino acids: CSVEGQIRNYGYTF. The CDR3 coding sequence is TGCAGCGTTGAGGGCCAGATTAGAAACTATGGCTACACCTTC.

The gene calls are TRBV30 and TRBJ2-3; TRBD1 might be the D (6 bases). The CDR3 consists of 12 residues. CDR1 is GTSNPN, CDR2 SVGIG, per germline (reference sequence). Trimming cost V 0 bases and J 11 bases, with 12 bases left between them. The CDR3 DNA sequence: TGTGCCTGGAGTGTCTTTCGAGGGGGGCAGTATTTT. Translation: CAWSVFRGGQYF.

This chain links TRBV11-2 with TRBJ1-2; D is possibly TRBD1 (6 bases). Germline V gene data show CDR1 as SGHAT and CDR2 as FQNNGV. This CDR3 comprises 15 residues. Between the trimmed V and J ends, which lost 2 bases and 2 bases, there was a span of 12 bases. The CDR3 sequence: CASSLTGTVNYGYTF. The CDR3 bases are TGTGCCAGCAGCTTAACAGGGACGGTGAACTATGGCTACACCTTC.

The chain uses TRBV18 and TRBJ2-2, with D unclear. CDR1 is KGHSH, CDR2 LQKENI, per germline. There are 11 residues in the CDR3. The V end was cut by 6 bases, the J end by 7 bases, with 6 bases between. The CDR3 region is CASSNGGELFF. As DNA, the CDR3 is TGTGCCAGCTCGAACGGCGGGGAGCTGTTTTTT.

This rearrangement joins TRBV7-8 to TRBJ1-5; D is possibly TRBD1 (5 bases). The CDR3 is 15 residues long. V was cut by 5 bases and J by 3 bases, with 14 bases left in between. In germline, CDR1 is SGHVS, CDR2 FQNEAQ. The CDR3 loop is CASSLGWGNNQPQHF. In DNA, the CDR3 is TGTGCCAGCAGCCTAGGGTGGGGCAACAATCAGCCCCAGCATTTT.

The CDR3 is CATNAGQGPETQYF. CDR3 nucleotides: TGTGCCACCAACGCGGGACAGGGGCCGGAGACCCAGTACTTC. The rearrangement joins TRBV15 to TRBJ2-5, with TRBD1 matching over 10 bases. CDR1 and CDR2 from the germline V gene are LNHNV and YYDKDF (reference sequence). After removal of 7 bases from V and 5 bases from J, the junction contained 7 bases not matched to a gene. CDR3 length: 14 residues.

The chain is built from TRBV30 and TRBJ1-5; TRBD1 aligns across 10 bases. CDR1 and CDR2 from the germline V gene are GTSNPN and SVGIG (reference sequence). The CDR3 length is 17 residues. With 4 bases clipped from V and 6 bases from J, the junction kept 15 bases outside the gene matches. CDR3 sequence reads: CAWTRQGASVVGQPQHF. DNA of the CDR3: TGTGCCTGGACGAGACAGGGGGCATCAGTAGTCGGTCAGCCCCAGCATTTT.

J is TRBJ1-3 and V is TRBV9, with D perhaps TRBD1 (6 bases). This CDR3 spans 15 amino acids. Germline CDR1 reads SGDLS; CDR2 reads YYNGEE. Between the trimmed V and J ends, which lost 4 bases and 4 bases, there was a span of 15 bases. CDR3 bases: TGTGCCAGCAGCAGGGGGGGGGTTAGCGGAAACACCATATATTTT. It specifies CASSRGGVSGNTIYF.

The V call is TRBV5-1, the J call TRBJ1-2, with TRBD1 as a possible D gene (5 bases). In germline, CDR1 is SGHRS, CDR2 YFSETQ. V was trimmed by 5 bases and J by 0 bases, leaving 17 bases between them. The CDR3 is made up of 16 amino acids. DNA of the CDR3: TGCGCCAGCAGTGTCGACGGGTGGGGGGCTAACTATGGCTACACCTTC. It translates to CASSVDGWGANYGYTF.

The chain uses TRBV7-3 and TRBJ2-3, with 7 bases aligning to TRBD2. Germline V gene lookup returns CDR1 SGHTA and CDR2 FQGTGA. The V segment lost 3 bases and the J segment 4 bases; nucleotides outside the gene matches: 4. The CDR3 is made up of 14 amino acids. The CDR3 loop reads CASSFGRNADTQYF. CDR3 sequence (DNA): TGTGCCAGCAGCTTCGGGAGGAACGCAGATACGCAGTATTTT.

V and J are TRBV7-8 and TRBJ2-1; the match to TRBD2 covers 8 bases. CDR3 length: 16 amino acids. In germline, CDR1 is SGHVS, CDR2 FQNEAQ. The V and J ends lost 4 bases and 8 bases, in that order; junction bases with no gene match: 13. The CDR3: CASSSRPGLDVYEQFF. The DNA of the CDR3 is TGTGCCAGCAGCTCCCGACCGGGACTAGACGTATATGAGCAGTTCTTC.

The CDR3 nucleotides are TGTGCCTGGAGCTCCTTTGGGGGGAATTCACCCCTCCACTTT. Translated: CAWSSFGGNSPLHF. The chain recombines TRBV30 with TRBJ1-6; the D gene is possibly TRBD1 (5 bases). From germline, CDR1 is GTSNPN and CDR2 SVGIG (reference sequence). V lost 3 bases and J lost 7, with 13 bases in between. This CDR3 is 14 amino acids long.

This chain links TRBV28 with TRBJ1-3, with 7 nucleotides matching TRBD1. This CDR3 contains 15 residues. Per germline, CDR1 MDHEN and CDR2 SYDVKM. V lost 1 base and J lost 4; bases outside the gene matches: 4. The CDR3 DNA is TGTGCCAGCAGTTTATCAGGGGGGCGAGGAAACACCATATATTTT. Translating gives CASSLSGGRGNTIYF.